These T cell receptor beta chains were read from a single sample in a study of T-cell reconstitution after alpha-beta-depleted transplantation in children. TCRdb independently ran MiXCR on the PCR reads; one entry per CDR3 protein. The sample includes some 200,000 distinct CDR3 sequences, roughly 7.5% seen only once; the top ten take over 2.5%. The sample here was PBMCs from the stem cell graft donor, taken from the stem cell graft. The receptor set was obtained from a human donor who donated a stem cell graft to a child with Wiskott-Aldrich syndrome. Both conserved end residues are part of each CDR3. D genes are given only for firm matches. The size field is filled for only some rows; it gives once, few, many or a size class.

J | V | size | D | DNA | CDR3
TRBJ2-5 | TRBV29-1 | many | NA | TGCAGCGGTTCCAGGATCCGAGAGACCCAGTACTTC | CSGSRIRETQYF
TRBJ1-5 | TRBV20-1 | many | NA | TGCAGTGCCCTGGAGGGGCGGAATAGCAATCAGCCCCAGCATTTT | CSALEGRNSNQPQHF
TRBJ2-5 | TRBV30 | NA | NA | TGTGCCTGGAGTGTACCTGGGTCAGACGCAGCGGGCCTGCCGGAGACCCAGTACTTC | CAWSVPGSDAAGLPETQYF
TRBJ1-5 | TRBV5-6 | few | NA | TGTGCCAGCAGCCTCAGTAGGGAAAGGGGTCAGCCCCAGCATTTT | CASSLSRERGQPQHF
TRBJ1-4 | TRBV2 | many | TRBD1 | TGTGCCAGCAGGGGCAGGACAGGGGATGAAAAACTGTTTTTT | CASRGRTGDEKLFF
TRBJ1-1 | TRBV5-1 | many | TRBD1 | TGCGCCAGCAGCGCGACAGGGATAAGCAACACTGAAGCTTTCTTT | CASSATGISNTEAFF
TRBJ1-5 | TRBV20-1 | many | NA | TGCAGTGCTAGAGATCCGGGTCATGGTCAGCCCCAGCATTTT | CSARDPGHGQPQHF
TRBJ2-5 | TRBV5-5 | NA | NA | TGTGCCAGCAGCTTTGGGGGCGAGGTGGAGACCCAGTACTTC | CASSFGGEVETQYF
TRBJ2-3 | TRBV6-5 | many | TRBD2 | TGTGCCAGCAGCCCTGCTGAGCGGGAGGGAGATACGCAGTATTTT | CASSPAEREGDTQYF
TRBJ1-1 | TRBV12-3/TRBV12-4 | many | NA | TGTGCCAGCCACCCAGTTATGAACACTGAAGCTTTCTTT | CASHPVMNTEAFF
TRBJ2-3 | TRBV5-1 | NA | TRBD1 | TGCGCCAACCGACCGGGACAGGGCCCGGCGCTCGCAGATACGCAGTATTTT | CANRPGQGPALADTQYF
TRBJ2-7 | TRBV20-1 | NA | TRBD2 | TGCAGTGCTAGAGTATGGGCTAGCGGGAGTATTTCCTACGAGCAGTACTTC | CSARVWASGSISYEQYF
TRBJ1-1 | TRBV7-2 | many | TRBD1 | TGTGCCAGCAGCGTACAGGGGCGGAACACTGAAGCTTTCTTT | CASSVQGRNTEAFF
TRBJ2-7 | TRBV6-5 | many | NA | TGTGCCAGCAGTTTTAATACAGCCTACTCCTACGAGCAGTACTTC | CASSFNTAYSYEQYF
TRBJ1-6 | TRBV5-1 | NA | NA | TGCGCCAGCAGCTCCGAGGGGGGATCGAATTCACCCCTCCACTTT | CASSSEGGSNSPLHF
TRBJ1-1 | TRBV24-1 | many | NA | TGTGCCACCAGTGATCCAGGGCGGGACCGAGCTTTCTTT | CATSDPGRDRAFF
TRBJ1-1 | TRBV29-1 | many | TRBD1 | TGCAGCGCGGATCCGACAGGGGTCGGGACTGAAGCTTTCTTT | CSADPTGVGTEAFF
TRBJ2-3 | TRBV28 | many | NA | TGTGCCAGCAGTCTACCGGGGCGGGGCGCGGATACGCAGTATTTT | CASSLPGRGADTQYF
TRBJ2-3 | TRBV27 | many | NA | TGTGCCAGCAGTTACGTTGGGTATACGCAGTATTTT | CASSYVGYTQYF
TRBJ2-5 | TRBV29-1 | many | NA | TGCAGCGTGACGTCGGGGCAAGAGACCCAGTACTTC | CSVTSGQETQYF
TRBJ1-2 | TRBV7-9 | many | NA | TGTGCCAGCAGCTTAGCGTCAAGGGCGAATAGCTACACCTTC | CASSLASRANSYTF
TRBJ1-1 | TRBV20-1 | many | NA | TGCAGTGCAAAAGGGGGGACTGAAGCTTTCTTT | CSAKGGTEAFF
TRBJ2-6 | TRBV13 | many | NA | TGTGCCAGCAGCTCGGGGGAACAGGGAGCCTCTGGGGCCAACGTCCTGACTTTC | CASSSGEQGASGANVLTF
TRBJ2-1 | TRBV12-3/TRBV12-4 | many | NA | TGTGCCAGCAGTTTAATGTATGAGCAGTTCTTC | CASSLMYEQFF
TRBJ2-7 | TRBV4-3 | many | TRBD2 | TGCGCCAGCAGCCAAGGCGGGAGGCAGTACTACGAGCAGTACTTC | CASSQGGRQYYEQYF